A selection of T cell receptor beta chains follows, all from one sample in a study of blood T cell repertoires in COVID-19. TCRdb's copy holds only in-frame clones and misses some; the assay was immunoSEQ multiplex PCR. The table has approximately 110,000 clones, more than 60% seen once. Sequencing was carried out using peripheral blood. These receptors originate from a man aged 70-80 years with active or convalescent COVID-19. CDR3s include the opening cysteine and the closing phenylalanine or tryptophan. The order of the fields is clone size, V gene, D gene, J gene, CDR3 protein, CDR3 DNA. D genes are given only for firm matches. A clone size is listed for some rows: how often the clone was seen (once, few, many), or a class if it is expanded.

>NA|TRBV2|TRBD1|TRBJ2-1
CASSGQGSNEQFF
TGTGCCAGCAGCGGACAGGGGAGCAATGAGCAGTTCTTC
>NA|TRBV9|NA|TRBJ2-1
CASSVNGNNEQFF
TGTGCCAGCAGCGTGAACGGGAACAATGAGCAGTTCTTC
>NA|TRBV28|NA|TRBJ1-1
CASSLDRSTLEAFF
TGTGCCAGCAGCCTGGACAGATCAACACTGGAAGCTTTCTTT
>few|TRBV28|NA|TRBJ1-2
CASSFGVVYGYTF
TGTGCCAGCAGTTTCGGGGTCGTCTATGGCTACACCTTC
>NA|TRBV9|TRBD1|TRBJ2-7
CASSVAGQGAPYEQYF
TGTGCCAGCAGCGTAGCAGGACAGGGGGCTCCCTACGAGCAGTACTTC
>once|TRBV4-1|NA|TRBJ1-5
CASSQDRDYRQPQHF
TGCGCCAGCAGCCAAGATAGGGATTACAGGCAGCCCCAGCATTTT
>few|TRBV15|NA|TRBJ1-3
CATSRDNRIVAGNTIYF
TGTGCCACCAGCAGAGATAACAGGATTGTTGCTGGAAACACCATATATTTT
>few|TRBV15|TRBD1|TRBJ1-4
CATSIGTGREKLFF
TGTGCCACCAGCATCGGGACAGGGAGAGAAAAACTGTTTTTT
>few|TRBV5-1|TRBD1|TRBJ1-1
CASSNGQGRTEAFF
TGCGCCAGCAGCAATGGACAGGGGAGAACTGAAGCTTTCTTT
>NA|TRBV20-1|TRBD2|TRBJ2-7
CSASNSGGEEQYF
TGCAGTGCTAGTAATTCGGGAGGAGAAGAGCAGTACTTC
>NA|TRBV6-5|TRBD1|TRBJ1-2
CASSSGGAYGYTF
TGTGCCAGCAGTTCAGGGGGCGCCTATGGCTACACCTTC
>NA|TRBV5-1|TRBD1|TRBJ1-1
CASSTYRGTEAFF
TGCGCCAGCAGCACCTACAGGGGGACTGAAGCTTTCTTT
>NA|TRBV28|TRBD1|TRBJ1-5
CASRETGYNQPQHF
TGTGCCAGCAGAGAGACAGGGTACAATCAGCCCCAGCATTTT
>NA|TRBV7-9|TRBD2|TRBJ2-3
CASSLGASGRADTQYF
TGTGCCAGCAGCTTAGGAGCTAGCGGGAGGGCAGATACGCAGTATTTT
>NA|TRBV6-5|TRBD1|TRBJ1-3
CASQGEYGNTIYF
TGTGCCAGTCAGGGGGAGTATGGAAACACCATATATTTT
>once|TRBV2|NA|TRBJ2-7
CASSGTLYEQYF
TGTGCCAGCAGCGGGACACTATACGAGCAGTACTTC
>NA|TRBV2|NA|TRBJ2-7
CASSTGWDEQYF
TGTGCCAGCAGCACAGGTTGGGACGAGCAGTACTTC
>NA|TRBV19|TRBD2|TRBJ2-1
CASSTIRREGNEQFF
TGTGCCAGTAGTACCATCAGGAGGGAGGGTAATGAGCAGTTCTTC
>few|TRBV11-2|NA|TRBJ1-1
CASSLGLEGEAFF
TGTGCCAGCAGCTTGGGCTTGGAAGGTGAAGCTTTCTTT
>many|TRBV28|NA|TRBJ1-3
CASSLPDSGAGNTIYF
TGTGCCAGCAGTTTACCCGACAGTGGGGCCGGAAACACCATATATTTT
>NA|TRBV28|TRBD1|TRBJ1-2
CASSQPQGGVEGYTF
TGTGCCAGCAGCCAACCACAGGGGGGAGTAGAGGGCTACACCTTC
>NA|TRBV3-1/TRBV3-2|TRBD2|TRBJ2-7
CASSQGTSGGLGEQYF
TGTGCCAGCAGCCAAGGGACTAGCGGGGGATTAGGGGAGCAGTACTTC
>NA|TRBV15|TRBD2|TRBJ2-7
CATSRDRLAGEEQYF
TGTGCCACCAGCAGAGATAGGCTAGCGGGAGAGGAGCAGTACTTC
>few|TRBV6-5|TRBD1|TRBJ1-2
CASTLTGKGYTF
TGTGCCAGCACCTTGACAGGGAAAGGCTACACCTTC
>NA|TRBV18|NA|TRBJ2-2
CASSPNWGANTGELFF
TGTGCCAGCTCCCCTAATTGGGGAGCGAACACCGGGGAGCTGTTTTTT
>once|TRBV5-4|NA|TRBJ2-1
CASSLVGVEQFF
TGTGCCAGCAGCTTGGTAGGGGTTGAGCAGTTCTTC